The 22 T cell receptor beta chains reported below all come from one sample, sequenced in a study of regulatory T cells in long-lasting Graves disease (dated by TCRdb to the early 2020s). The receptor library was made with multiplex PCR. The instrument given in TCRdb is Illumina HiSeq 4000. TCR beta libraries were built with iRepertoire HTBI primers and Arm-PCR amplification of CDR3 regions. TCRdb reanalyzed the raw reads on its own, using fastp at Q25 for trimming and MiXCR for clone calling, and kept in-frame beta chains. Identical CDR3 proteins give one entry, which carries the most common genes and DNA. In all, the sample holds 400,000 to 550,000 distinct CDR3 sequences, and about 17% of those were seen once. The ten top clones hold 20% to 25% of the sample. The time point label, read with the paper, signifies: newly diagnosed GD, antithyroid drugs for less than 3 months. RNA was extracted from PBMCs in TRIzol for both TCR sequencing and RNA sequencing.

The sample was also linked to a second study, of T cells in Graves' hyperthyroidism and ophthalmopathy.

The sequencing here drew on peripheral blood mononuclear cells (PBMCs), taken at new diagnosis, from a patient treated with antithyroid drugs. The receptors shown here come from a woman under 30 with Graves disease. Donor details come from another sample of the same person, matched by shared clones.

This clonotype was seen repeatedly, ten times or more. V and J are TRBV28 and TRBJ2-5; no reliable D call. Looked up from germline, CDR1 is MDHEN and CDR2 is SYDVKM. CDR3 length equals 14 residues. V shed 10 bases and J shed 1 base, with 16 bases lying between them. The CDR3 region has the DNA TGTGCCACCCTAACGACATCTCTCCAAGAGACCCAGTACTTC. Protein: CATLTTSLQETQYF.

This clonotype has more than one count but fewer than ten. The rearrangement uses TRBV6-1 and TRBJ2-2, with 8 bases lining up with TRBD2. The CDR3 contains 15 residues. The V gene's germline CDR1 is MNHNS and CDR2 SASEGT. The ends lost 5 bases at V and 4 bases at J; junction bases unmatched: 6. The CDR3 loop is CASSPREDPTGELFF. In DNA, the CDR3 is TGTGCCAGCAGTCCGCGGGAGGACCCCACCGGGGAGCTGTTTTTT.

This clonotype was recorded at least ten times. The CDR3, as DNA: TGTGCCACCAGGGGTGGGGGCGCAAGATCGTACACTGAAGCTTTCTTT. This gives the protein CATRGGGARSYTEAFF. The chain combines TRBV27 with TRBJ1-1, with D possibly matching TRBD1 (6 bases). Between the trimmed V and J ends, which lost 10 bases and 3 bases, there was a span of 24 bases. The CDR3 is 16 residues long. CDR1 MNHEY and CDR2 SMNVEV come from the germline V gene (reference sequence).

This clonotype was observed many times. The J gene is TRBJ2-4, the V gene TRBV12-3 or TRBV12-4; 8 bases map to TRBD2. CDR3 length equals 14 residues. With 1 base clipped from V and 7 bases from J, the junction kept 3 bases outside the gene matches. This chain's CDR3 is CASSLGAGVNIQYF. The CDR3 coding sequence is TGTGCCAGCAGTTTAGGAGCGGGAGTGAACATTCAGTACTTC.

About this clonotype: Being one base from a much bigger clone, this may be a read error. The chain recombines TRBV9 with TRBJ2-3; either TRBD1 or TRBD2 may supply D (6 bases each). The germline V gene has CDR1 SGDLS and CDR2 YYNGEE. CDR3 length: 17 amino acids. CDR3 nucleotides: TGTGCCGGCAGCTCCAGTCCACTTGGGGGGCACACAGATACGCAGTATTTT. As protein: CAGSSSPLGGHTDTQYF.

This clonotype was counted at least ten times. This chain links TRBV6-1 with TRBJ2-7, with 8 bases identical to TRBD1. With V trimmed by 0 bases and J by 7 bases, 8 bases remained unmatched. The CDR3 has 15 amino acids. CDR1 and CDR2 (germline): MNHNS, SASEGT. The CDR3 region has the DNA TGTGCCAGCAGTGAAGCATCAGGGGGCGCTTTTGAGCAGTACTTC. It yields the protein CASSEASGGAFEQYF.

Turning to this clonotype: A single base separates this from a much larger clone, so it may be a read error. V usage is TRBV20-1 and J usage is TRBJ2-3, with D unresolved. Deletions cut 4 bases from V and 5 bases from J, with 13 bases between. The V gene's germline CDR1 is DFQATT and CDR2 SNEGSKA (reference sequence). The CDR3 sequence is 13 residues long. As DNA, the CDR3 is TGCAGTGCTATGTATGCGACGGGAGATACGCAGTATTTT. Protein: CSAMYATGDTQYF.

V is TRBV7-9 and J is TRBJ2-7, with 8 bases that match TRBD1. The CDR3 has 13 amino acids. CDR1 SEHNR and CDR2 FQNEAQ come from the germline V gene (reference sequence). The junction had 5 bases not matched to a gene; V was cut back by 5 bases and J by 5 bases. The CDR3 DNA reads TGTGCCAGCAGCAAGGACAGGGTGGACGAGCAGTACTTC. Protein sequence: CASSKDRVDEQYF.

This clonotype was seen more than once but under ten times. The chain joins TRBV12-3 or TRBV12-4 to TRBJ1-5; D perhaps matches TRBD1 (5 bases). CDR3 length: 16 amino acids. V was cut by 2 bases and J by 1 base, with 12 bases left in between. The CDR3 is CASSLITGPSNQPQHF. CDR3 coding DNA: TGTGCCAGCAGTTTAATTACGGGACCCAGCAATCAGCCCCAGCATTTT.

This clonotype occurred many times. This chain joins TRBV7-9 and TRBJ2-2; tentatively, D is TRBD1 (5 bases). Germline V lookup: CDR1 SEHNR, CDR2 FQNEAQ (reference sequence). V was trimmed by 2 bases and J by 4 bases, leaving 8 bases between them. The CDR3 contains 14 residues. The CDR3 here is CASSLFGATGELFF. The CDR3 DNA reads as TGTGCCAGCAGCTTATTTGGGGCCACCGGGGAGCTGTTTTTT.

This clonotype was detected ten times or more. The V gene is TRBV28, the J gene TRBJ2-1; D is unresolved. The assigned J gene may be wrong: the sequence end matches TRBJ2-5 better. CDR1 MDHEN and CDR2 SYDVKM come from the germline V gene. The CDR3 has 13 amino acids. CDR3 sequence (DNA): TGTGCCAGCAGTCACCCGGGCCCTGAGACCCAGTACTTC. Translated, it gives CASSHPGPETQYF.

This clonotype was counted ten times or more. CDR3 protein: CASSLSGGNQPQHF. The CDR3 region has the DNA TGTGCCAGCAGCCTGTCGGGGGGCAATCAGCCCCAGCATTTT. This sequence joins TRBV3-1 and TRBJ1-5; tentative D call: TRBD1 (5 bases). Germline lookup yields CDR1 LGHDT and CDR2 YNNKEL (reference sequence). The CDR3 has 14 amino acids. The V gene lost 4 bases and the J gene lost 2 bases, with 9 bases spanning the gap.

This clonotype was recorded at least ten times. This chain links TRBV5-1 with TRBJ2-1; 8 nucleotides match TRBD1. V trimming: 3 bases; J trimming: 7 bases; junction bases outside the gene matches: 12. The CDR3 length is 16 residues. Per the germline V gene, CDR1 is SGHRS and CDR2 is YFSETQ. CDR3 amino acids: CASSSRTGTGVNEQFF. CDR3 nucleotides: TGCGCCAGCAGCTCGAGAACCGGGACAGGAGTTAATGAGCAGTTCTTC. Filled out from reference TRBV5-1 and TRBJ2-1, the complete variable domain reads KAGVTQTPRYLIKTRGQQVTLSCSPISGHRSVSWYQQTPGQGLQFLFEYFSETQRNKGNFPGRFSGRQFSNSRSEMNVSTLELGDSALYLCASSSRTGTGVNEQFFGPGTRLTVL.

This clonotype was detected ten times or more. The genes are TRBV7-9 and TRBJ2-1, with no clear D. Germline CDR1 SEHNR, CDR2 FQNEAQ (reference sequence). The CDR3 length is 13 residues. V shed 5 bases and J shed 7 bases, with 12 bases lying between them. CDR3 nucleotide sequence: TGTGCCAGCAGCCCAGTTTTGGGAAATGAGCAGTTCTTC. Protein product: CASSPVLGNEQFF.

The CDR3 region is CASSANGHRNTEAFF. In DNA, the CDR3 is TGTGCCAGCAGCGCGAATGGACATAGGAACACTGAAGCTTTCTTT. The rearrangement links TRBV9 to TRBJ1-1; a weak D match, TRBD1 (5 bases). V was trimmed by 3 bases and J by 1 base, leaving 13 bases between them. The CDR3 covers 15 residues. Germline loops: CDR1 SGDLS, CDR2 YYNGEE.

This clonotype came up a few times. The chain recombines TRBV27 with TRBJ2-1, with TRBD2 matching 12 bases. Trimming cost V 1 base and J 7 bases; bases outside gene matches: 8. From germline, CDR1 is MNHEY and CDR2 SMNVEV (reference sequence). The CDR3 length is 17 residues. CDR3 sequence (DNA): TGTGCCAGCAGTTTATTTACTAGCGGGAGGTTTTCAAATGAGCAGTTCTTC. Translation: CASSLFTSGRFSNEQFF.

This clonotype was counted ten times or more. The CDR3 loop reads CASSQDGGQGTQYF. CDR3 bases: TGTGCCAGCAGCCAAGATGGGGGACAGGGAACGCAGTATTTT. The chain combines TRBV3-1 with TRBJ2-3; 9 nucleotides match TRBD1. The V segment lost 0 bases and the J segment 9 bases; nucleotides outside the gene matches: 4. Germline values: CDR1 LGHDT, CDR2 YNNKEL (reference sequence). There are 14 residues in the CDR3.

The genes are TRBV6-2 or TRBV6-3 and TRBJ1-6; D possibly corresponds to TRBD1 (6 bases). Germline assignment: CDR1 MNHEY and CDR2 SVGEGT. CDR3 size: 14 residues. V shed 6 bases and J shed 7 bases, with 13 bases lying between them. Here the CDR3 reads CASRSPGENSPLHF. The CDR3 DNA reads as TGTGCCAGCAGATCACCAGGGGAAAATTCACCCCTCCACTTT.

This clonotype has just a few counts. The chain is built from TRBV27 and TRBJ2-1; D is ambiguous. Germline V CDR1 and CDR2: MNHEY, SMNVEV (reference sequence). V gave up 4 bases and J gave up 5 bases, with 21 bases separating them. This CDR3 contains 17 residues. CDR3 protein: CASSSTGRPTANNEQFF. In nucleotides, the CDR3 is TGTGCCAGCAGTTCCACGGGTCGACCTACTGCGAACAATGAGCAGTTCTTC.

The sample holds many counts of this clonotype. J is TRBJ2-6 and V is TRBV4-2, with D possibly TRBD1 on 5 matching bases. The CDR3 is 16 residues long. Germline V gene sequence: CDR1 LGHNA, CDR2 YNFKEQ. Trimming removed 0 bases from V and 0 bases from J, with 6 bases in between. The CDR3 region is CASSQDDSSGANVLTF. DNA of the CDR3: TGTGCCAGCAGCCAAGATGACAGCTCTGGGGCCAACGTCCTGACTTTC.

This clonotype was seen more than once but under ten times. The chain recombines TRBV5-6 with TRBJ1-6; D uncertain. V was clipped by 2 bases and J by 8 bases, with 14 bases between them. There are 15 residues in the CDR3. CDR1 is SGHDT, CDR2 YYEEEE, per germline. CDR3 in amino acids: CASSFRTVRHSPLHF. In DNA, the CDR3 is TGTGCCAGCAGCTTTCGGACCGTAAGGCATTCACCCCTCCACTTT.

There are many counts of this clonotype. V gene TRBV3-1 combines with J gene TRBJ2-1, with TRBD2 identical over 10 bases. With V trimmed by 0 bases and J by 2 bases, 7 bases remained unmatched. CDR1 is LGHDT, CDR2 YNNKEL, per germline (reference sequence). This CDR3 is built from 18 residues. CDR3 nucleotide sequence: TGTGCCAGCAGCCAAGATCTACTAGCGGGACCCCCCTACAATGAGCAGTTCTTC. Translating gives CASSQDLLAGPPYNEQFF.